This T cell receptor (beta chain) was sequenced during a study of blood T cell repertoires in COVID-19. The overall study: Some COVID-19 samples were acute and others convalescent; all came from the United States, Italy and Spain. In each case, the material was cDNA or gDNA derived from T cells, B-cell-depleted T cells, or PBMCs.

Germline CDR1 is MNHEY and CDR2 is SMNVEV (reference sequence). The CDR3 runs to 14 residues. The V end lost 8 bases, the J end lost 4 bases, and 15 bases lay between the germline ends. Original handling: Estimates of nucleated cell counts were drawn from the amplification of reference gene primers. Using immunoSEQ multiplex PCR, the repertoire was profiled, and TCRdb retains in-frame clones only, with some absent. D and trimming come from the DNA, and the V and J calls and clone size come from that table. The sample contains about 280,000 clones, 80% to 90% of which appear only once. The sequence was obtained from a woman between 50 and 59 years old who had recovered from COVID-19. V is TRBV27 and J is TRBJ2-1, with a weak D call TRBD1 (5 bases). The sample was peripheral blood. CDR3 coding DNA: TGTGCCAGCGGCTATCTCGACAGTTACAATGAGCAGTTCTTC. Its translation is CASGYLDSYNEQFF.